The rows below give T cell receptor beta chains drawn from one sample of a study of cytomegalovirus exposure and HLA in healthy donors. Profiled with immunoSEQ multiplex PCR; TCRdb holds only in-frame clones, not every one. Its table lists roughly 190,000 clones. Input material: PBMCs. Receptors were obtained from a woman in her late teens or twenties in good health and CMV-seropositive. CDR3s include the opening cysteine and the closing phenylalanine or tryptophan. The D gene is left open where the match is weak.

d_call j_call v_call cdr3_aa cdr3_nt
TRBD2 TRBJ2-2 TRBV11-2 CASSLVAGLAGGYTGELFF TGTGCCAGCAGCTTAGTCGCGGGACTAGCGGGAGGATACACCGGGGAGCTGTTTTTT
. TRBJ1-6 TRBV30 CAWSIGPQGNNSPLHF TGTGCCTGGAGTATCGGGCCCCAGGGAAATAATTCACCCCTCCACTTT
. TRBJ1-2 TRBV30 CAPDTEVDYGYTF TGTGCCCCGGACACCGAGGTTGACTATGGCTACACCTTC
TRBD1 TRBJ1-1 TRBV5-4 CASSLGQGATEAFF TGTGCCAGCAGCTTGGGACAGGGGGCGACTGAAGCTTTCTTT
TRBD2 TRBJ2-7 TRBV4-1 CASSQAGGDYEQYF TGCGCCAGCAGCCAGGCGGGGGGCGACTACGAGCAGTACTTC
. TRBJ1-5 TRBV19 CARAGSPQHF TGTGCCAGGGCGGGGTCGCCCCAGCATTTT
. TRBJ2-1 TRBV27 CASSGRGSYNEQFF TGTGCCAGCAGTGGGAGGGGGTCGTACAATGAGCAGTTCTTC
. TRBJ2-3 TRBV7-3 CASSLTDTQYF TGTGCCAGCAGCCTCACAGATACGCAGTATTTT
. TRBJ2-7 TRBV6-1 CASSARAGVYEQYF TGTGCCAGCAGTGCCCGGGCGGGCGTCTACGAGCAGTACTTC
. TRBJ1-3 TRBV5-1 CASSPRGPGNTIYF TGCGCCAGCAGCCCCAGGGGCCCTGGAAACACCATATATTTT
TRBD2 TRBJ2-7 TRBV6-1 CASSGREGTASYEQYF TGTGCCAGCAGTGGAAGGGAGGGGACCGCTTCCTACGAGCAGTACTTC
. TRBJ1-5 TRBV21-1 CASSKMIDNNQPQHF TGTGCCAGCAGCAAAATGATCGACAACAATCAGCCCCAGCATTTT
. TRBJ1-1 TRBV10-3 CATGDFGGLAEAFF TGTGCCACAGGGGACTTCGGGGGGCTGGCTGAAGCTTTCTTT
. TRBJ2-7 TRBV9 CASSVGSASSYEQYF TGTGCCAGCAGCGTAGGATCCGCGAGCTCCTACGAGCAGTACTTC
TRBD2 TRBJ2-3 TRBV6-1 CAIRGGQDTQYF TGTGCCATCCGCGGGGGGCAGGATACGCAGTATTTT
. TRBJ1-5 TRBV6-5 CASSPTPRSNQPQHF TGTGCCAGCAGTCCCACCCCCAGGAGCAATCAGCCCCAGCATTTT
TRBD2 TRBJ2-3 TRBV6-6 CASSSRGGVDTQYF TGTGCCAGCAGTTCACGGGGGGGAGTGGATACGCAGTATTTT
TRBD2 TRBJ2-1 TRBV30 CAWTSGPGLAGRFSYNEQFF TGTGCCTGGACCTCAGGGCCGGGACTAGCGGGCCGCTTCTCCTACAATGAGCAGTTCTTC
. TRBJ2-1 TRBV7-2 CASSRRSEQFF TGTGCCAGCAGCCGGAGGTCTGAGCAGTTCTTC
TRBD1 TRBJ2-2 TRBV7-9 CASSRQGIDTGELFF TGTGCCAGCAGCCGACAGGGGATAGACACCGGGGAGCTGTTTTTT
. TRBJ1-4 TRBV2 CAGRTGSEEKLFF TGTGCCGGGAGGACGGGGTCAGAGGAAAAACTGTTTTTT
. TRBJ2-7 TRBV18 CASSRGSAEQYF TGTGCCAGCTCGCGGGGTTCAGCCGAGCAGTACTTC
TRBD2 TRBJ2-7 TRBV2 CASNYSGRSSYEQYF TGTGCCAGCAACTATAGCGGGAGGTCCTCCTACGAGCAGTACTTC
TRBD2 TRBJ2-1 TRBV7-6 CASSARLAGGLGEQFF TGTGCCAGCAGCGCCCGACTAGCGGGGGGGCTCGGTGAGCAGTTCTTC
. TRBJ2-7 TRBV25-1 CASTGGLSYEQYF TGTGCCAGCACCGGGGGGCTCTCCTACGAGCAGTACTTC
. TRBJ2-5 TRBV29-1 CSVEDEGLRETQYF TGCAGCGTTGAAGATGAGGGACTGCGAGAGACCCAGTACTTC
TRBD2 TRBJ2-3 TRBV11-3 CASSWTSGGPGTDTQYF TGTGCCAGCTCCTGGACTAGCGGGGGGCCAGGCACAGATACGCAGTATTTT
TRBD2 TRBJ2-5 TRBV7-9 CASSRGGAWWETQYF TGTGCCAGCAGCCGCGGGGGGGCATGGTGGGAGACCCAGTACTTC
. TRBJ2-1 TRBV7-9 CASSFRVYNEQFF TGTGCCAGCAGCTTCCGAGTCTACAATGAGCAGTTCTTC
TRBD1 TRBJ1-6 TRBV7-2 CASSPGQGNSPLHF TGTGCCAGCAGCCCGGGACAGGGGAATTCACCCCTCCACTTT
TRBD2 TRBJ2-7 TRBV11-2 CASSYTSGRLRGYEQYF TGTGCCAGCAGCTATACTAGCGGGAGGCTTCGCGGTTACGAGCAGTACTTC
. TRBJ2-7 TRBV11-3 CASSWGPYEQYF TGTGCCAGCAGCTGGGGGCCCTACGAGCAGTACTTC
TRBD2 TRBJ2-3 TRBV2 CASQGVAGESTDTQYF TGTGCCAGCCAAGGGGTAGCGGGAGAAAGCACAGATACGCAGTATTTT
TRBD2 TRBJ2-1 TRBV5-1 CASSLVAGVVYNEQFF TGCGCCAGCAGCTTGGTAGCGGGAGTGGTCTACAATGAGCAGTTCTTC
TRBD1 TRBJ1-1 TRBV27 CASSTHGTGVEAFF TGTGCCAGCAGTACGCACGGGACAGGGGTTGAAGCTTTCTTT
TRBD1 TRBJ2-7 TRBV6-6 CASSTGQGAYEQYF TGTGCCAGCAGTACCGGACAGGGTGCCTACGAGCAGTACTTC
. TRBJ1-5 TRBV2 CASRAAGGGGNQPQHF TGTGCCAGCAGAGCGGCAGGCGGTGGTGGCAATCAGCCCCAGCATTTT
. TRBJ2-7 TRBV7-9 CASSPGPNEQYF TGTGCCAGCAGCCCAGGCCCTAACGAGCAGTACTTC
. TRBJ1-2 TRBV20-1 CSAAVEGYTF TGCAGTGCAGCCGTGGAGGGCTACACCTTC
. TRBJ2-5 TRBV19 CASSIAGVETQYF TGTGCCAGTAGTATAGCAGGGGTGGAGACCCAGTACTTC
TRBD2 TRBJ2-1 TRBV18 CASSPRPGLGVNEQFF TGTGCCAGCTCACCTCGACCGGGACTAGGCGTCAATGAGCAGTTCTTC
TRBD2 TRBJ2-1 TRBV6-1 CASAIKGLRQFF TGTGCCAGCGCGATTAAGGGACTACGGCAGTTCTTC